These 28 T cell receptor beta chains were all obtained from the same sample, sequenced in a study of blood T cell repertoires in COVID-19. Sequenced by immunoSEQ multiplex PCR; TCRdb stores in-frame clones only, minus some. This sample has roughly 16,000 clones, with roughly 85% found just once. The sample comprised peripheral blood. The receptors here all came from a human donor in a cohort sampled during active COVID-19.

This clone was detected only a few times. For the CDR3, the DNA is TGTGCCAGCAGCTCCACTCAAGCCTCCTACGAGCAGTACTTC. Translating it yields CASSSTQASYEQYF. This chain joins TRBV11-2 and TRBJ2-7; the D is unclear. CDR3 size: 14 residues. Per the germline V gene, CDR1 is SGHAT and CDR2 is FQNNGV. Trimming left V 4 bases short and J 0 bases short, with 10 bases between.

With respect to this clone: Other DNA sequences in the same sample also yield this CDR3. The rearrangement joins TRBV4-3 to TRBJ1-3; D unresolved. The germline V gene has CDR1 LGHNA and CDR2 YSLEER. Trimming took 0 bases from V and 0 from J, leaving 6 bases between them. This CDR3 contains 15 residues. CDR3 sequence: CASSQDRVSGNTIYF. CDR3 DNA: TGCGCCAGCAGCCAAGATCGGGTCTCTGGAAACACCATATATTTT.

The V and J genes are TRBV10-3 and TRBJ2-2, with 16 bases lining up with TRBD2. Germline V gene sequence: CDR1 ENHRY, CDR2 SYGVKD. This CDR3 has 17 residues. Losses at the gene ends were 10 bases for V and 4 bases for J; bases not matched to a gene: 9. For the CDR3, the DNA is TGTGCCACAAAGGGACTAGCGGGGGGGCCAGTCACCGGGGAGCTGTTTTTT. Its protein is CATKGLAGGPVTGELFF.

This chain uses TRBV19 with TRBJ1-2; D is undetermined. The CDR3 runs 14 residues. The germline V gene has CDR1 LNHDA and CDR2 SQIVND (reference sequence). V lost 6 bases to trimming and J lost 8 bases, with 19 bases between them. CDR3 in DNA: TGTGCCAGTAGCAACCGGGTCCAAGCGACCGGCTACACCTTC. Its translation is CASSNRVQATGYTF.

The chain recombines TRBV13 with TRBJ1-2; 7 bases align to TRBD1. Germline values: CDR1 PRHDT, CDR2 FYEKMQ (reference sequence). Germline trimming cut 2 bases from V and 4 bases from J; bases unmatched to any gene: 4. The CDR3 loop spans 14 amino acids. CDR3 DNA: TGTGCCAGCAGCTTACGGGGACAGTTCTATGGCTACACCTTC. Amino acid sequence: CASSLRGQFYGYTF.

J is TRBJ2-7 and V is TRBV6-6, with 9 bases fitting TRBD2. From germline, CDR1 is MNHNY and CDR2 SVGAGI (reference sequence). Trimming removed 4 bases from V and 6 bases from J; junction bases left unmatched: 7. The CDR3 runs to 14 residues. CDR3 DNA sequence: TGTGCCAGCAGTTTTTTGCGGGGGGGCTCCGAGCAGTACTTC. The encoded protein is CASSFLRGGSEQYF.

The gene calls are TRBV3-1 (or the pseudogene TRBV3-2) and TRBJ1-5; the D is unclear. Germline CDR1 reads LGHDT; CDR2 reads YNNKEL (reference sequence). Trimming left V 0 bases short and J 0 bases short, with 6 bases between. CDR3 length: 15 residues. CDR3 sequence (DNA): TGTGCCAGCAGCCAAGACATCTATAGCAATCAGCCCCAGCATTTT. Its translation: CASSQDIYSNQPQHF.

The chain links TRBV9 to TRBJ2-3, with 8 bases that match TRBD2. With V trimmed by 4 bases and J by 0 bases, 19 bases remained unmatched. Looked up from germline, CDR1 is SGDLS and CDR2 is YYNGEE. The CDR3 contains 20 residues. CDR3: CASSPVGGRRAGGSTDTQYF. The CDR3 region has the DNA TGTGCCAGCAGCCCCGTTGGGGGTCGTAGGGCGGGGGGTAGCACAGATACGCAGTATTTT.

The J gene is TRBJ1-2, the V gene TRBV12-3 or TRBV12-4; D gene uncertain. Trimming pared 6 bases from V and 4 bases from J, leaving 9 bases between. The CDR3 has 12 residues. The CDR3 loop is CASSLVAYGYTF. The CDR3 DNA reads TGTGCCAGCAGCCTCGTGGCCTATGGCTACACCTTC.

The genes are TRBV24-1 and TRBJ2-3; a weak D match, TRBD1 (6 bases). CDR1 is KGHDR and CDR2 is SFDVKD in the germline V gene. Trimming left V 6 bases short and J 3 bases short, with 9 bases between. This CDR3 is built from 13 residues. The CDR3 sequence is CATSSRGTDTQYF. In DNA form, the CDR3 reads TGTGCCACCAGTTCAAGGGGGACAGATACGCAGTATTTT.

The V gene is TRBV5-6, the J gene TRBJ1-2, with D maybe TRBD1 (5 bases). The CDR3 has 15 residues. Germline values: CDR1 SGHDT, CDR2 YYEEEE. V was clipped by 5 bases and J by 0 bases, with 14 bases between them. CDR3 DNA sequence: TGTGCCAGCAGGGGTAGGGGCCTAACTAACTATGGCTACACCTTC. Translation: CASRGRGLTNYGYTF.

The V gene is TRBV21-1, the J gene TRBJ1-5; the DNA was not used to check the table's D call, TRBD1. TRBV21-1 is a pseudogene locus. The CDR3 runs 16 residues. For the CDR3, the DNA is TGTGCCAGCAGCCAAACGACAGGCCGCAGCAATCAGCCCCAGCATTTT. Protein sequence: CASSQTTGRSNQPQHF.

This clone was seen only a few times. The chain couples TRBV5-1 to TRBJ2-1, with a weak D call TRBD1 (6 bases). This CDR3 has 16 amino acids. Per the germline V gene, CDR1 is SGHRS and CDR2 is YFSETQ. V was clipped by 4 bases and J by 1 base, with 15 bases between them. Here the CDR3 DNA reads TGCGCCAGCAGCCTGTCAGGGGATGCATCCTACAATGAGCAGTTCTTC. Translated: CASSLSGDASYNEQFF.

This chain uses TRBV10-3 with TRBJ2-3; 12 bases line up with TRBD2. Germline assignment: CDR1 ENHRY and CDR2 SYGVKD. This CDR3 has 16 amino acids. Germline trimming cut 6 bases from V and 2 bases from J; bases unmatched to any gene: 6. The CDR3 region is CAISPTSGGHTDTQYF. The CDR3 DNA reads TGTGCCATCAGCCCGACTAGCGGGGGTCACACAGATACGCAGTATTTT.

The rearrangement joins TRBV6-5 to TRBJ1-5; TRBD1 agrees at 8 bases. Germline V gene data show CDR1 as MNHEY and CDR2 as SVGAGI. This CDR3 spans 13 amino acids. V shed 2 bases and J 11 bases; nucleotides not matched to a gene: 5. This chain's CDR3 is CASSYGQGRAQHF. As DNA, the CDR3 is TGTGCCAGCAGTTACGGACAGGGCCGGGCCCAGCATTTT.

V gene TRBV6-4 combines with J gene TRBJ2-3; the match to TRBD2 covers 9 bases. This CDR3 comprises 14 residues. Trimming took 6 bases from V and 5 from J; bases not matched to a gene: 6. CDR1 and CDR2 (germline): MRHNA, SNTAGT. This CDR3 is CASSASGTGDTQYF. CDR3 in DNA: TGTGCCAGCAGCGCTAGCGGGACTGGAGATACGCAGTATTTT.

The chain combines TRBV7-3 with TRBJ2-5; TRBD2 aligns across 10 bases. Germline V gene sequence: CDR1 SGHTA, CDR2 FQGTGA. The CDR3 length is 15 residues. V lost 5 bases, J lost 5 bases, and 8 bases stayed unmatched. The CDR3 loop is CASSVSGGLGETQYF. DNA of the CDR3: TGTGCCAGCAGCGTTAGCGGGGGGCTTGGGGAGACCCAGTACTTC.

The chain couples TRBV12-3 or TRBV12-4 to TRBJ2-7; 9 bases match TRBD1. J lost 5 bases, V lost 6 bases, and 5 bases had no gene match. CDR3 length equals 13 residues. CDR3 loop: CASSQGTGNEQYF. CDR3 nucleotide sequence: TGTGCCAGCAGCCAAGGGACAGGGAACGAGCAGTACTTC.

This clone was detected only once. CDR3 DNA: TGTGCCAGCAGCTTGGCCAGTATCCCCTCTGGAAACACCATATATTTT. As protein: CASSLASIPSGNTIYF. The V and J genes are TRBV5-6 and TRBJ1-3; D unclear. This CDR3 has 16 residues. The germline V and J ends were trimmed by 0 bases and 0 bases, with 10 bases remaining between them. Per the germline V gene, CDR1 is SGHDT and CDR2 is YYEEEE. Full variable domain (missing parts from reference TRBV5-6 and TRBJ1-3): DAGVTQSPTHLIKTRGQQVTLRCSPKSGHDTVSWYQQALGQGPQFIFQYYEEEERQRGNFPDRFSGHQFPNYSSELNVNALLLGDSALYLCASSLASIPSGNTIYFGEGSWLTVV.

The chain is built from TRBV5-6 and TRBJ1-1; 9 bases agree with TRBD1. The J segment lost 7 bases and the V segment lost 2 bases, leaving 6 bases of the junction unmatched. The CDR3 sequence is 14 residues long. The V gene's germline CDR1 is SGHDT and CDR2 YYEEEE. CDR3 coding DNA: TGTGCCAGCAGCTTCCGGGACAGGGTTTATGAAGCTTTCTTT. Translation gives CASSFRDRVYEAFF. The full variable domain, its missing parts supplied by reference TRBV5-6 and TRBJ1-1, is DAGVTQSPTHLIKTRGQQVTLRCSPKSGHDTVSWYQQALGQGPQFIFQYYEEEERQRGNFPDRFSGHQFPNYSSELNVNALLLGDSALYLCASSFRDRVYEAFFGQGTRLTVV.

The chain employs TRBV29-1 and TRBJ1-4, with a weak D call TRBD1 (5 bases). This CDR3 spans 12 amino acids. The ends were cut back, 7 bases at V and 6 bases at J, with 12 bases in the middle. CDR1 and CDR2 (germline): SQVTM, ANQGSEA. The DNA for the CDR3 is TGCAGCGCCGGCGGCAGGGATGAAAAACTGTTTTTT. Its translation: CSAGGRDEKLFF.

The rearrangement links TRBV5-5 to TRBJ1-1; D remains ambiguous. The germline V gene encodes CDR1 SGHKS and CDR2 YYEKEE (reference sequence). V lost 6 bases, J lost 2 bases, and 17 bases lay in between. This CDR3 contains 15 residues. As DNA, the CDR3 is TGTGCCAGCAACGACAAGAAGACACCCAACACTGAAGCTTTCTTT. It translates to CASNDKKTPNTEAFF.

This rearrangement joins TRBV5-1 to TRBJ1-6, with TRBD1 matching over 9 bases. Germline values: CDR1 SGHRS, CDR2 YFSETQ. This CDR3 is built from 16 residues. With 0 bases clipped from V and 7 bases from J, the junction kept 5 bases outside the gene matches. CDR3 sequence: CASSLEGQGGNSPLHF. The CDR3 DNA sequence: TGCGCCAGCAGCTTGGAGGGACAGGGTGGAAATTCACCCCTCCACTTT.

The rearrangement uses TRBV12-2 and TRBJ2-2; the table's TRBD2 call for D was not verified on the DNA. TRBV12-2 is shown as a pseudogene. The CDR3 has 16 residues. The CDR3 loop reads CASRLPGGTNTGELFF. CDR3 nucleotide sequence: TGTGCAAGTCGCCTTCCGGGCGGGACGAACACCGGGGAGCTGTTTTTT.

This chain joins TRBV29-1 and TRBJ2-5; possible D gene TRBD2, 6 bases. V was trimmed by 1 base and J by 5 bases, leaving 11 bases between them. The germline gives CDR1 SQVTM, CDR2 ANQGSEA. This CDR3 comprises 13 residues. The CDR3 spells CSVEGGGTETQYF. CDR3 sequence (DNA): TGCAGCGTTGAAGGTGGGGGGACGGAGACCCAGTACTTC. The full variable domain, completed using reference TRBV29-1 and TRBJ2-5, is SAVISQKPSRDICQRGTSLTIQCQVDSQVTMMFWYRQQPGQSLTLIATANQGSEATYESGFVIDKFPISRPNLTFSTLTVSNMSPEDSSIYLCSVEGGGTETQYFGPGTRLLVL.

The chain is built from TRBV11-1 and TRBJ2-7; TRBD1 might be the D (5 bases). The CDR3 extends over 13 amino acids. Trimming took off 3 bases at V and 3 bases at J, with 9 bases between the two ends. From germline, CDR1 is SGHAT and CDR2 FQDESV (reference sequence). Written as DNA, the CDR3 is TGTGCCAGCAGCTTGGGGCAGGACTACGAGCAGTACTTC. This translates into CASSLGQDYEQYF.

The chain recombines TRBV9 with TRBJ2-2; 10 nucleotides agree with TRBD1. The trim removed 4 bases at V and 5 bases at J, leaving 8 bases unmatched. Germline values: CDR1 SGDLS, CDR2 YYNGEE. This CDR3 is built from 16 residues. This CDR3 reads CASSIRQGARTGELFF. CDR3 sequence (DNA): TGTGCCAGCAGCATACGACAGGGGGCTCGGACCGGGGAGCTGTTTTTT.

V usage is TRBV5-1 and J usage is TRBJ1-2, with no clear D. This CDR3 comprises 14 residues. Germline loops: CDR1 SGHRS, CDR2 YFSETQ. Deletions cut 3 bases from V and 4 bases from J, with 13 bases between. CDR3 protein: CASSSQDGGYGYTF. The CDR3 region has the DNA TGCGCCAGCAGCTCCCAGGACGGAGGCTATGGCTACACCTTC.